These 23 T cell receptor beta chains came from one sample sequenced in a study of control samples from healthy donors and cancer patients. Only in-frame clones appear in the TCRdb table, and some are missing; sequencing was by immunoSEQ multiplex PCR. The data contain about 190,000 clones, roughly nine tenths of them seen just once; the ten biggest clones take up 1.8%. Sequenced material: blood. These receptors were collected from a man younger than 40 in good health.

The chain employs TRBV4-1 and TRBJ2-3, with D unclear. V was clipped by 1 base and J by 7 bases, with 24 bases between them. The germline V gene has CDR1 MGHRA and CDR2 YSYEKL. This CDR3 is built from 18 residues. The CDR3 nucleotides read TGCGCCAGCAGCCAAGTCCCTCCTCCGGACCCCCCCCGAAATACGCAGTATTTT. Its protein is CASSQVPPPDPPRNTQYF.

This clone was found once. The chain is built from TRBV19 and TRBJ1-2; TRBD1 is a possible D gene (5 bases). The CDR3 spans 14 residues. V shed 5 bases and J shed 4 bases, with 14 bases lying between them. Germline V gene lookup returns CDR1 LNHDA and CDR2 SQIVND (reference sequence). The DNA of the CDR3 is TGTGCCAGTAGTGTCGGGGCTCGTGGCTATGGCTACACCTTC. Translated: CASSVGARGYGYTF. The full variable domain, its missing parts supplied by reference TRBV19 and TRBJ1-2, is DGGITQSPKYLFRKEGQNVTLSCEQNLNHDAMYWYRQDPGQGLRLIYYSQIVNDFQKGDIAEGYSVSREKKESFPLTVTSAQKNPTAFYLCASSVGARGYGYTFGSGTRLTVV.

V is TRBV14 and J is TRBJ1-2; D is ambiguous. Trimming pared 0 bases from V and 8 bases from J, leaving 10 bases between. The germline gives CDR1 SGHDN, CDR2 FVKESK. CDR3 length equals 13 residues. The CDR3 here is CASSQDFWGGYTF. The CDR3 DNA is TGTGCCAGCAGCCAAGACTTTTGGGGAGGCTACACCTTC.

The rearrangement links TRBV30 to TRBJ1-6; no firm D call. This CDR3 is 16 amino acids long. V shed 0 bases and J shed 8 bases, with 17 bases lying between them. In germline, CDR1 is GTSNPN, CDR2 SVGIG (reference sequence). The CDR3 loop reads CAWSVRESSYHSPLHF. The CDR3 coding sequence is TGTGCCTGGAGTGTACGCGAATCCAGTTACCATTCACCCCTCCACTTT.

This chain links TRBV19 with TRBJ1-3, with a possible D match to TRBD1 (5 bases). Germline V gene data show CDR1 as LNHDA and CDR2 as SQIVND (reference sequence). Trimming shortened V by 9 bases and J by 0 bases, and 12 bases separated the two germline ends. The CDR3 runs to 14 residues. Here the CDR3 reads CASQQDPSGNTIYF. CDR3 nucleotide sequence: TGTGCCAGCCAACAGGACCCCTCTGGAAACACCATATATTTT.

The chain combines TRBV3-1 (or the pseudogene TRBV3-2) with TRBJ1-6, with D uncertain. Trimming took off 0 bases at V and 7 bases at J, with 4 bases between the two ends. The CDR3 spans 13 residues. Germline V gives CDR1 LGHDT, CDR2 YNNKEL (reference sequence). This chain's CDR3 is CASSQDGNSPLHF. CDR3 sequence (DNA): TGTGCCAGCAGCCAAGACGGCAATTCACCCCTCCACTTT.

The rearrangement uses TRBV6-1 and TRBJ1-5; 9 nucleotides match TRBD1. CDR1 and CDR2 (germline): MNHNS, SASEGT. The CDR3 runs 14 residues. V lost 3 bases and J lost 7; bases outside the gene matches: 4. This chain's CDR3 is CASSDWTGDQPQHF. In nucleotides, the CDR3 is TGTGCCAGCAGTGATTGGACAGGGGACCAGCCCCAGCATTTT.

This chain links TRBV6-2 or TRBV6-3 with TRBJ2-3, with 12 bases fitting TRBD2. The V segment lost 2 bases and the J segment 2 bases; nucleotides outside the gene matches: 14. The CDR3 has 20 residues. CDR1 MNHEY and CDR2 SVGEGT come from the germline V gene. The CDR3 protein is CASSYPLRASGGANTDTQYF. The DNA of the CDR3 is TGTGCCAGCAGTTACCCTCTGAGGGCTAGCGGGGGGGCGAACACAGATACGCAGTATTTT.

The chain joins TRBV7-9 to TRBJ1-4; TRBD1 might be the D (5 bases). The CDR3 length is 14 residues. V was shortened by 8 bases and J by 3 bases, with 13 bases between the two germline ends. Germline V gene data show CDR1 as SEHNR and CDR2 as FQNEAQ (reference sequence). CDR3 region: CASRGERANEKLFF. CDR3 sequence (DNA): TGTGCCAGCCGGGGGGAGAGAGCTAATGAAAAACTGTTTTTT. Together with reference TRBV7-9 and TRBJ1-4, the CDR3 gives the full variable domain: DTGVSQNPRHKITKRGQNVTFRCDPISEHNRLYWYRQTLGQGPEFLTYFQNEAQLEKSRLLSDRFSAERPKGSFSTLEIQRTEQGDSAMYLCASRGERANEKLFFGSGTQLSVL.

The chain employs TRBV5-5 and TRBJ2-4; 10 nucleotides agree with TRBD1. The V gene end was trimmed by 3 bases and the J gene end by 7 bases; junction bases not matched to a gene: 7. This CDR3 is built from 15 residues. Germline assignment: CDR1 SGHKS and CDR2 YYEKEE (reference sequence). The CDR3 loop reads CASSYLTGGLNIQYF. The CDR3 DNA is TGTGCCAGCAGCTACCTGACAGGGGGCTTGAACATTCAGTACTTC.

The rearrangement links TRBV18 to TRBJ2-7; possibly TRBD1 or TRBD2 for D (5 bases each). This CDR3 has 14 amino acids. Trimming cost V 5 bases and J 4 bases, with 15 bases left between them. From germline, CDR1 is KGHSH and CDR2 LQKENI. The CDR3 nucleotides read TGTGCCAGCTCATCCGGGACGTCTTTATACGAGCAGTACTTC. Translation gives CASSSGTSLYEQYF.

CDR3 nucleotides: TGTGCCATCGCCCGGGGCCCGAACACCGGGGAGCTGTTTTTT. It is translated as CAIARGPNTGELFF. This rearrangement joins TRBV7-2 to TRBJ2-2; either TRBD1 or TRBD2 may fit D (5 bases each). Between the trimmed V and J ends, which lost 10 bases and 0 bases, there was a span of 12 bases. From germline, CDR1 is SGHTA and CDR2 FQGNSA. There are 14 residues in the CDR3.

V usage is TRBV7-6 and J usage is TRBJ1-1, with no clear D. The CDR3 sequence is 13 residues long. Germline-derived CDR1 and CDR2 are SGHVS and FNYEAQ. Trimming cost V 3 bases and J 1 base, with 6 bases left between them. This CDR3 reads CASSLQENTEAFF. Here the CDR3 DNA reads TGTGCCAGCAGCTTGCAGGAGAACACTGAAGCTTTCTTT.

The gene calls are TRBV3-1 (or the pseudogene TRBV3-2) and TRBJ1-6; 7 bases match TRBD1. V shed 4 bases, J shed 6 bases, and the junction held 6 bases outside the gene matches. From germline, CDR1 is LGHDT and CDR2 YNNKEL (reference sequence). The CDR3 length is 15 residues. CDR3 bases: TGTGCCAGCAGCCGCACCCGGGACAGTAATTCACCCCTCCACTTT. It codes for CASSRTRDSNSPLHF.

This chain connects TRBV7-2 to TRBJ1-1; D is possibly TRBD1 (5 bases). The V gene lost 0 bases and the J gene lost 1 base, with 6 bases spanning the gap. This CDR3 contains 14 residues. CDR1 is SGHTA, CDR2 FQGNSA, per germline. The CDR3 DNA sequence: TGTGCCAGCAGCTTAGCGGGGGGGAACACTGAAGCTTTCTTT. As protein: CASSLAGGNTEAFF.

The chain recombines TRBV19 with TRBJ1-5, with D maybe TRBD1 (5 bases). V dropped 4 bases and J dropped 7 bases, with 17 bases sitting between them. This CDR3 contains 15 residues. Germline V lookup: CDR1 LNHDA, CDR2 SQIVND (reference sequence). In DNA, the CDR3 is TGTGCCAGTAGTAGCTTCTTGGGGGGGGGACAGCCCCAGCATTTT. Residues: CASSSFLGGGQPQHF. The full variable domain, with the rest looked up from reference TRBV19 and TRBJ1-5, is DGGITQSPKYLFRKEGQNVTLSCEQNLNHDAMYWYRQDPGQGLRLIYYSQIVNDFQKGDIAEGYSVSREKKESFPLTVTSAQKNPTAFYLCASSSFLGGGQPQHFGDGTRLSIL.

The CDR3 here is CASSEGGREQFF. In DNA, the CDR3 is TGTGCCAGCAGTGAAGGCGGCAGGGAGCAGTTCTTC. The chain couples TRBV2 to TRBJ2-1; D uncertain. Germline loops: CDR1 SNHLY, CDR2 FYNNEI. CDR3 length: 12 residues. The V gene lost 1 base and the J gene lost 10 bases, with 8 bases spanning the gap.

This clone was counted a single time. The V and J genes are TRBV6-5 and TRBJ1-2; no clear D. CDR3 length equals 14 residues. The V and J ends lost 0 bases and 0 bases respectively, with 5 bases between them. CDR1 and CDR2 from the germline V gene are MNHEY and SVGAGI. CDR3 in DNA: TGTGCCAGCAGTTACTCGGCAGCTAACTATGGCTACACCTTC. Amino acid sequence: CASSYSAANYGYTF.

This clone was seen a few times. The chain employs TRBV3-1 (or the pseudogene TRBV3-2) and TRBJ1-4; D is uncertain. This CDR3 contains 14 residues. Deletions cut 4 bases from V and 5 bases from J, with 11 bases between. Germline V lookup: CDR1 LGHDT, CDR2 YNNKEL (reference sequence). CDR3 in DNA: TGTGCCAGCAGCCCAGGCGGCGGGAATGAAAAACTGTTTTTT. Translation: CASSPGGGNEKLFF.

The CDR3 region has the DNA TGTGCCAGTAGTATAGACCTCAGGGGGCGCGTAACTAATGAAAAACTGTTTTTT. Its protein is CASSIDLRGRVTNEKLFF. This chain joins TRBV19 and TRBJ1-4, with 8 bases fitting TRBD1. The CDR3 runs to 18 residues. Germline lookup yields CDR1 LNHDA and CDR2 SQIVND (reference sequence). Trimming took 0 bases from V and 1 from J; bases not matched to a gene: 7. The full variable domain, rest sourced from reference TRBV19 and TRBJ1-4, is DGGITQSPKYLFRKEGQNVTLSCEQNLNHDAMYWYRQDPGQGLRLIYYSQIVNDFQKGDIAEGYSVSREKKESFPLTVTSAQKNPTAFYLCASSIDLRGRVTNEKLFFGSGTQLSVL.

The CDR3 loop is CASSYSISLPNEKLFF. DNA for the CDR3: TGTGCCAGCAGTTACTCGATATCTCTTCCGAATGAAAAACTGTTTTTT. This chain links TRBV6-5 with TRBJ1-4; D remains ambiguous. The germline V gene has CDR1 MNHEY and CDR2 SVGAGI. The V gene lost 0 bases and the J gene lost 5 bases, with 13 bases spanning the gap. The CDR3 is 16 residues long.

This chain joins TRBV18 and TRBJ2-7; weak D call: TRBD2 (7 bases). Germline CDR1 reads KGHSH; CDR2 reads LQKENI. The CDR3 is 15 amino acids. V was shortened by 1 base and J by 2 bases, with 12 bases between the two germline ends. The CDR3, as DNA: TGTGCCAGCTCACCACTAAAAGGGGGGGCCTACGAGCAGTACTTC. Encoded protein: CASSPLKGGAYEQYF.

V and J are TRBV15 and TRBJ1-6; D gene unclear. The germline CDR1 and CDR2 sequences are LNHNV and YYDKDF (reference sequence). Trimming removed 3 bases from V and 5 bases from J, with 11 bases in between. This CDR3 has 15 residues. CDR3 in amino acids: CATSRRDGHNSPLHF. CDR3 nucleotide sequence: TGTGCCACCAGCAGGCGGGATGGGCATAATTCACCCCTCCACTTT.